This T cell receptor beta chain comes out of a study of blood T cell repertoires in COVID-19. Across about 22 US areas, participants ranged in age from about 18 to 100 years. This clone came up once. This CDR3 is 15 amino acids long. The germline gives CDR1 MNHNS, CDR2 SASEGT. V lost 4 bases and J 1 base, leaving 12 bases between the germline ends. Per the study methods: Estimation of nucleated cell counts was performed using reference gene primer amplification. Assay: immunoSEQ multiplex PCR; the TCRdb copy retains only in-frame clones and omits some. That table supplies the V and J calls and clone size; D and trimming were determined from the DNA. The sample holds just over 300,000 clones, just over 85% seen once.

The specimen was PBMCs or T cells enriched from blood (not recorded which). The chain joins TRBV6-1 to TRBJ2-3, with a possible D match to TRBD2 (6 bases). This sequence originates from a man in his thirties or forties who had recovered from COVID-19. The CDR3 loop reads CASSVLASGTDTQYF. The CDR3 region has the DNA TGTGCCAGCAGTGTACTAGCTTCGGGCACAGATACGCAGTATTTT.